This is a list of T cell receptor beta chains from one sample in a study of blood T cell repertoires in COVID-19. The protocol was immunoSEQ multiplex PCR, while the TCRdb copy is restricted to in-frame clones and leaves out a portion. Of over 250,000 clones in the sample, 70% to 90% were seen once. The specimen was peripheral blood. The receptors derive from a woman aged 50 to 65 with acute or convalescent COVID-19. The CDR3 runs from the conserved cysteine through the conserved F or W. A D gene is named only where the DNA matches it firmly. Clone size is stated in some rows and not others, as once, few, many or a class when expanded.

- TRBJ2-7 TRBV27 TRBD1 TGTGCCAGCAGTGCCCGGGACAGTACAATCTACGAGCAGTACTTC CASSARDSTIYEQYF
once TRBJ1-2 TRBV2 - TGTGCCAGCAGCAACAGGGTCGACTATGGCTACACCTTC CASSNRVDYGYTF
- TRBJ1-6 TRBV5-1 - TGCGCCAGCAGCTTGAATACAGATAATTCACCCCTCCACTTT CASSLNTDNSPLHF
few TRBJ1-1 TRBV4-2 - TGTGCCAGCAGCCAACTAGATTACACTCCCGGCACTGAAGCTTTCTTT CASSQLDYTPGTEAFF
- TRBJ2-3 TRBV6-6 TRBD2 TGTGCCAGCAGTCCGAGTGGGGGAGGGACAGATACGCAGTATTTT CASSPSGGGTDTQYF
- TRBJ1-4 TRBV4-1 TRBD1 TGCGCCAGCAGCCGTCCGGACAGGGAGGGGGAGAAACTGTTTTTT CASSRPDREGEKLFF
- TRBJ1-1 TRBV18 - TGTGCCAGCTCACCAGGGACAAGCATGAACACTGAAGCTTTCTTT CASSPGTSMNTEAFF
- TRBJ1-3 TRBV6-5 - TGTGCCAGCAGTTACTCGCGGGTGTCAGGCACCATATATTTT CASSYSRVSGTIYF
- TRBJ1-6 TRBV5-4 - TGTGCCAGCAGCGCCTTATCCGGGACAACATATAATTCACCCCTCCACTTT CASSALSGTTYNSPLHF
- TRBJ2-7 TRBV6-5 - TGTGCCAGCAGTTACTCTGACAGGTTCGTCTACGAGCAGTACTTC CASSYSDRFVYEQYF
- TRBJ1-5 TRBV18 - TGTGCCAGCTCACGAGGGACTACTAGCAATCAGCCCCAGCATTTT CASSRGTTSNQPQHF
- TRBJ2-6 TRBV18 TRBD1 TGTGCCAGCTCAGGAGGACAGGGTCGGCTGCTCTCTGGGGCCAACGTCCTGACTTTC CASSGGQGRLLSGANVLTF
- TRBJ1-2 TRBV4-1 - TGCGCCAGCAGCCAAGTAGGCAGCGAGTTCTATGGCTACACCTTC CASSQVGSEFYGYTF
- TRBJ1-4 TRBV6-2/TRBV6-3 TRBD1 TGTGCCAGCAGTTGGCCGGGACAGGGAGCTTCTAATGAAAAACTGTTTTTT CASSWPGQGASNEKLFF
- TRBJ1-4 TRBV6-6 - TGTGCCAGCAGTCATATCAGGGATAATGAAAAACTGTTTTTT CASSHIRDNEKLFF
once TRBJ2-7 TRBV30 - TGTGCCTGGAACATTCCCAGGGGAACCTACGAGCAGTACTTC CAWNIPRGTYEQYF
- TRBJ2-1 TRBV28 TRBD2 TGTGCCAGCACCACGGGACTAGCGAACTACAATGAGCAGTTCTTC CASTTGLANYNEQFF
once TRBJ2-2 TRBV19 - TGTGCCAGTAGTAGGCAGGGTCGGACCGGGGAGCTGTTTTTT CASSRQGRTGELFF
- TRBJ2-1 TRBV5-1 TRBD2 TGCGCCAGCAGCTTGACGACTAGCGGGAGCTACAATGAGCAGTTCTTC CASSLTTSGSYNEQFF
- TRBJ2-7 TRBV9 TRBD2 TGTGCCAGCAGCGTTGTGGGACTAGCGGGAGACGAGCAGTACTTC CASSVVGLAGDEQYF
once TRBJ2-7 TRBV29-1 - TGCAGCGTTGAAGAGGGGACATTCGAGCAGTACTTC CSVEEGTFEQYF
once TRBJ1-2 TRBV28 TRBD1 TGTGCCAGCCGTACAGGGGAGCAATACTATGGCTACACCTTC CASRTGEQYYGYTF
- TRBJ2-5 TRBV5-1 - TGCGCCAGCAGCTCTGACAGAGTCCAAGAGACCCAGTACTTC CASSSDRVQETQYF
- TRBJ2-1 TRBV25-1 TRBD2 TGTGCCAGCAGTGATGGACTAGCGGGAGTCCCCCCTGAGCAGTTCTTC CASSDGLAGVPPEQFF
- TRBJ2-2 TRBV7-2 - TGTGCCAGCAGCCCCAGGTTTGGGGAGCTGTTTTTT CASSPRFGELFF
once TRBJ2-5 TRBV4-3 TRBD2 TGCGCCAGCAGCCCCCGAGGCACTAGCGGATTACAAGAGACCCAGTACTTC CASSPRGTSGLQETQYF
- TRBJ1-1 TRBV18 - TGTGCCAGCTCCCGGAATTCGGGGGTTGACACTGAAGCTTTCTTT CASSRNSGVDTEAFF
- TRBJ2-1 TRBV7-8 TRBD2 TGTGCCAGCATAAGGACTAGCGGTTACAATGAGCAGTTCTTC CASIRTSGYNEQFF
- TRBJ2-2 TRBV3-1/TRBV3-2 TRBD1 TGTGCCAGCAGCCTACACCGGGACAGGGGTTTTCAGTTGGCCGGGGAGCTGTTTTTT CASSLHRDRGFQLAGELFF
- TRBJ2-7 TRBV6-4 - TGTGCCAGCAGCCCTAACAGCGGCCGCTACGAGCAGTACTTC CASSPNSGRYEQYF
- TRBJ1-5 TRBV13 - TGTGCCAGCAGCTTCGGTCCCGATCAGCCCCAGCATTTT CASSFGPDQPQHF
- TRBJ1-4 TRBV13 - TGTGCCAGCAGCTCCCTGACAGCTGAAGAAAAACTGTTTTTT CASSSLTAEEKLFF
- TRBJ2-7 TRBV18 TRBD2 TGTGCCAGCTCAACGTCGGGACTACCGGTCTCCTACGAGCAGTACTTC CASSTSGLPVSYEQYF
- TRBJ2-2 TRBV6-2/TRBV6-3 - TGTGCCAGCAGTTCGATACGACAGATCACCGGGGAGCTGTTTTTT CASSSIRQITGELFF
- TRBJ2-7 TRBV9 TRBD1 TGTGCCAGCAGCCCAGACAGGGGCTACGAGCAGTACTTC CASSPDRGYEQYF
few TRBJ2-2 TRBV3-1/TRBV3-2 - TGTGCCAGCAGCCAGGAGGGGACCTACACCGGGGAGCTGTTTTTT CASSQEGTYTGELFF
- TRBJ1-4 TRBV5-1 TRBD1 TGCGCCAGCAGTTCCGGACAGGGTGAAGAAAAACTGTTTTTT CASSSGQGEEKLFF
- TRBJ2-1 TRBV28 TRBD2 TGTGCCAGCGGACTAGCGGAAGACAATGAGCAGTTCTTC CASGLAEDNEQFF
- TRBJ2-7 TRBV6-2/TRBV6-3 - TGTGCCAGCAGTTACTTCCGACAGGCTCCCTACGAGCAGTACTTC CASSYFRQAPYEQYF
- TRBJ2-2 TRBV10-3 TRBD1 TGTGCCATCAGTGAGGGGACAGCGAACACCGGGGAGCTGTTTTTT CAISEGTANTGELFF
few TRBJ1-1 TRBV7-3 TRBD1 TGTGCCAGCAGCGCGGACAGGTACAACTTGGCTTTCTTT CASSADRYNLAFF
once TRBJ1-1 TRBV20-1 - TGCAGTGCTAGTGACAAGGGGAGGGCTGGGAAGGAAGCTTTCTTT CSASDKGRAGKEAFF
- TRBJ2-7 TRBV7-3 - TGTGCCAGCAGCTTAATGGCGACAGGAGCCTCCTACGAGCAGTACTTC CASSLMATGASYEQYF
once TRBJ2-1 TRBV24-1 - TGTGCCACCAGTCACCAGTGGCGGGGCCAGGGGGCCTACAATGAGCAGTTCTTC CATSHQWRGQGAYNEQFF
- TRBJ1-2 TRBV4-1 - TGCGCCAGCAGCCAAGGGCAGGCAGATGGCTACACCTTC CASSQGQADGYTF
- TRBJ1-2 TRBV28 - TGTGCCAGCAGTTTTCGGGACTATGGCTACACCTTC CASSFRDYGYTF
- TRBJ2-3 TRBV19 TRBD2 TGTGCCAGTGCGACTAGCGGTTCTGAGACAGATACGCAGTATTTT CASATSGSETDTQYF
- TRBJ2-7 TRBV7-9 - TGTGCCAGCAGCTTAGTGTCAGGTTCCTACGAGCAGTACTTC CASSLVSGSYEQYF
- TRBJ2-3 TRBV10-3 TRBD1 TGTGCCATCAGGACTGACAGGGATCCAGATACGCAGTATTTT CAIRTDRDPDTQYF
- TRBJ2-7 TRBV12-3/TRBV12-4 - TGTGCCAGCAGTTTAGTTTATCTAGACGAGCAGTACTTC CASSLVYLDEQYF
- TRBJ2-5 TRBV19 - TGTGCCAGTAGCTTCCGGGGTCTACAAGAGACCCAGTACTTC CASSFRGLQETQYF
- TRBJ1-1 TRBV10-3 - TGTGCCATCAGTGCAACAGGGACGGACACTGAAGCTTTCTTT CAISATGTDTEAFF
- TRBJ1-2 TRBV28 TRBD1 TGTGCCAGCCTTTACCCGGACAGGGGGCTCTACACCTTC CASLYPDRGLYTF
- TRBJ1-4 TRBV3-1/TRBV3-2 - TGTGCCAGCAGCCAAGATTTAGGGGCAACTAATGAAAAACTGTTTTTT CASSQDLGATNEKLFF
- TRBJ2-1 TRBV19 - TGTGCCAGTAGTGTCCGGGACTCCCCCTACAATGAGCAGTTCTTC CASSVRDSPYNEQFF